The T cell receptor (beta chain) described here comes from a study of OX40 agonist ivuxolimab in advanced cancers. Across the whole study: Patients were under 90% male with ages roughly 23 to 79, mean about 65. Whole-study findings and limits: Which antigen the expanded peripheral T cells recognized is unknown.

Assay: immunoSEQ multiplex PCR; the TCRdb copy retains only in-frame clones and omits some. This table holds approximately 69,000 clones, about four fifths found once. The CDR3 runs 13 residues. CDR1 LNHDA and CDR2 SQIVND come from the germline V gene (reference sequence). Trimming pared 7 bases from V and 4 bases from J, leaving 13 bases between. The table lists this clone with a count of one. Its specificity is unknown. The sequence was obtained from an adult with an advanced solid tumor such as melanoma, head and neck, liver or kidney cancer. The chain employs TRBV19 and TRBJ1-1, with D maybe TRBD1 (5 bases). Sequences were derived from CD4+ or CD8+ T cells sorted from blood, sampled in a trial of the OX40 agonist ivuxolimab. The CDR3 here is CASNWGEGTEAFF. DNA of the CDR3: TGTGCCAGTAACTGGGGCGAAGGCACTGAAGCTTTCTTT.